The present entry profiles one TCR beta chain with its context. Its antigen is not identified. Germline CDR1 LNHDA, CDR2 SQIVND (reference sequence). The V segment lost 5 bases and the J segment 2 bases; nucleotides outside the gene matches: 20. The CDR3 totals 20 residues. Using CD45RO/CCR7/CD25/CD127/CD95/CD27, CD4+ naive, central memory, regulatory and stem cell-like memory cells were sorted. This sample is drawn from a study of beta chain features in type 1 diabetes. The sequenced template was cDNA made from the entire isolated RNA. Sequencing was performed with immunoSEQ multiplex PCR; in TCRdb, only in-frame clones are kept and a portion is missing. This table holds more than 8,500 clones, about four fifths found once. Study-wide results and limits: Patients and controls would share equally any PCR tilt toward shorter templates.

The rearrangement joins TRBV19 to TRBJ2-2, with 7 positions matching TRBD1. The sequence was collected from a young woman in good health. The sequenced sample consisted of Tregs from blood. The CDR3 spells CASSATRDRRKSGNTGELFF. The CDR3 region has the DNA TGTGCCAGTAGTGCAACTCGGGACAGAAGAAAATCAGGAAACACCGGGGAGCTGTTTTTT.